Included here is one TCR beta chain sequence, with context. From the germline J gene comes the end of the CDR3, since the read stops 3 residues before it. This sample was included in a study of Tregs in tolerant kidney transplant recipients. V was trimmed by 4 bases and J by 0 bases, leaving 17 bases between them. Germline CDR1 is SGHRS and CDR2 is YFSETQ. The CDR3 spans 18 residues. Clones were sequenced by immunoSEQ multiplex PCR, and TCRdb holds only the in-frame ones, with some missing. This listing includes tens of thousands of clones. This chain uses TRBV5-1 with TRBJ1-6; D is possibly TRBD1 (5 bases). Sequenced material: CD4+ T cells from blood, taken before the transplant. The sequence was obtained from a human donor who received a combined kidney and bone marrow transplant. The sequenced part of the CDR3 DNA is TGCGCCAGCAGCAAAGGACAAAAGGGTAGCTCCTATAATTCACCC. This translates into CASSKGQKGSSYNSP. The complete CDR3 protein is CASSKGQKGSSYNSPLHF.